This T cell receptor beta chain was captured in a study of molecular identifiers for immune sequencing clone quantification. In the study overall: Replicate experiments divided RNA from around 20,000 or 100,000 naive CD8 cells into five parts and sequenced four.

For bulk TCR libraries, previously described methods and listed TCR primers were used. TCRdb reprocessed the PCR reads with MiXCR, giving one entry per CDR3 protein. The sample contains around 480,000 distinct CDR3 sequences, around a fifth of which appear only once. The V and J ends lost 2 bases and 0 bases respectively, with 8 bases between them. This CDR3 has 15 residues. CDR1 is SNHLY and CDR2 is FYNNEI in the germline V gene. In this sample, this clonotype turned up a few times. Naive CD8 libraries were made from roughly 20,000 to 1,000,000 sorted cells, and they used 10%, 30% or 50% RNA. Sorting isolated naive CD8 T cells as CD8+CD4-CCR7+CD45RA+ events.

J is TRBJ2-1 and V is TRBV2; D not certain. The origin of this receptor is a human donor in good health. Some libraries in this study had Jurkat cell RNA spiked in. Material for sequencing was naive CD8+ T cells from blood, with Jurkat cell RNA spiked in. Documented subset: FACS-sorted CD8+CD4-CCR7+CD45RA+ naive T cells. CDR3 nucleotide sequence: TGTGCCAGCAGTGAACTCATGAGCTCCTACAATGAGCAGTTCTTC. Amino acid sequence: CASSELMSSYNEQFF.